These T cell receptor beta chains were read from a single sample in a study of shared clonotypes between healthy human individuals. Assay used: immunoSEQ multiplex PCR; TCRdb lists only in-frame clones, some missing. In the table there are over a million clones, about four fifths of which are singletons. Sequences were obtained from memory CD4+ T cells from PBMCs. The receptors here all came from a young man in good health. Some clones in this sample may be carry-over from other donors' samples. Both conserved end residues are part of each CDR3. The D gene is left open where the match is weak. Rows may omit the clone size; those that give it use once, few, many or a size class.

j_gene: TRBJ1-5
d_gene: NA
v_gene: TRBV6-5
abundance: few
CDR3nt: TGTGCCAGCAGTTACAGGGCCAATCAGCCCCAGCATTTT
CDR3aa: CASSYRANQPQHF

j_gene: TRBJ1-5
d_gene: TRBD1
v_gene: TRBV5-1
abundance: NA
CDR3nt: TGCGCCAGCAGCAGGGACAGGGCGGGCCAGCCCCAGCATTTT
CDR3aa: CASSRDRAGQPQHF

j_gene: TRBJ2-2
d_gene: TRBD1
v_gene: TRBV28
abundance: NA
CDR3nt: TGTGCCAGCATCCCGGGACAGCTGAACACCGGGGAGCTGTTTTTT
CDR3aa: CASIPGQLNTGELFF

j_gene: TRBJ2-1
d_gene: NA
v_gene: TRBV2
abundance: NA
CDR3nt: TGTGCCAGCAGCCACGGGACTGGATCGCAGTTCTTC
CDR3aa: CASSHGTGSQFF

j_gene: TRBJ2-5
d_gene: NA
v_gene: TRBV18
abundance: NA
CDR3nt: TGTGCCAGCTCACAGAACCTCCGGGGGAACCAAGAGACCCAGTACTTC
CDR3aa: CASSQNLRGNQETQYF

j_gene: TRBJ2-1
d_gene: TRBD2
v_gene: TRBV29-1
abundance: NA
CDR3nt: TGCAGCGTTGAAGAACGGCGGGAGGGGAAGCAGTTCTTC
CDR3aa: CSVEERREGKQFF

j_gene: TRBJ2-5
d_gene: NA
v_gene: TRBV28
abundance: NA
CDR3nt: TGTGCCAGCAGACAATCAGGGGAGACCCAGTACTTC
CDR3aa: CASRQSGETQYF

j_gene: TRBJ1-3
d_gene: NA
v_gene: TRBV6-1
abundance: NA
CDR3nt: TGTGCCGGTTCACTGTCCTCTGGAAACACCATATATTTT
CDR3aa: CAGSLSSGNTIYF

j_gene: TRBJ2-7
d_gene: TRBD2
v_gene: TRBV28
abundance: once
CDR3nt: TGTGCCAGCATTACTAGCGGGAGAGGGTACGAGCAGTACTTC
CDR3aa: CASITSGRGYEQYF

j_gene: TRBJ1-1
d_gene: TRBD1
v_gene: TRBV18
abundance: NA
CDR3nt: TGTGCCAGCTCACCACAAGGACAGGGAGAAGCTTTCTTT
CDR3aa: CASSPQGQGEAFF

j_gene: TRBJ2-3
d_gene: NA
v_gene: TRBV11-2
abundance: few
CDR3nt: TGTGCCAGCATTAGAGGGTATTCCACAGATACGCAGTATTTT
CDR3aa: CASIRGYSTDTQYF

j_gene: TRBJ2-4
d_gene: NA
v_gene: TRBV19
abundance: NA
CDR3nt: TGTGCCAGTAGTATAGAGGGAGGCAGAACCGAATCCCTAGCCAAAAACATTCAGTACTTC
CDR3aa: CASSIEGGRTESLAKNIQYF

j_gene: TRBJ2-5
d_gene: NA
v_gene: TRBV6-1
abundance: NA
CDR3nt: TGTGCCAGCAGTGAATTGGGGGTCCGGGAGACCCAGTACTTC
CDR3aa: CASSELGVRETQYF

j_gene: TRBJ1-3
d_gene: NA
v_gene: TRBV6-1
abundance: NA
CDR3nt: TGTGCCAGCATCAGAAGGAGGGAGAGGACCATATATTTT
CDR3aa: CASIRRRERTIYF

j_gene: TRBJ2-2
d_gene: NA
v_gene: TRBV7-9
abundance: once
CDR3nt: TGTGCCAGCAGCTTCGGCAGGGTAAAGGCCGGGGAGCTGTTTTTT
CDR3aa: CASSFGRVKAGELFF

j_gene: TRBJ1-2
d_gene: TRBD1
v_gene: TRBV19
abundance: NA
CDR3nt: TGTGCCAGTACTATACCCGGGACAGGCTTCTATGGCTACACCTTC
CDR3aa: CASTIPGTGFYGYTF

j_gene: TRBJ2-5
d_gene: TRBD1
v_gene: TRBV7-6
abundance: many
CDR3nt: TGTGCCAGCAGCGTAGAACAGGGGGTCCAGTACTTC
CDR3aa: CASSVEQGVQYF

j_gene: TRBJ2-3
d_gene: NA
v_gene: TRBV5-1
abundance: few
CDR3nt: TGCGCCAGCAGCCCGGGACTGACATCGGGAGATACGCAGTATTTT
CDR3aa: CASSPGLTSGDTQYF

j_gene: TRBJ1-4
d_gene: NA
v_gene: TRBV5-1
abundance: NA
CDR3nt: TGCGCCAGCAGCTTGGGTGGGCAGGGCCAGGCAACTAATGAAAAACTGTTTTTT
CDR3aa: CASSLGGQGQATNEKLFF

j_gene: TRBJ2-1
d_gene: TRBD2
v_gene: TRBV29-1
abundance: once
CDR3nt: TGCAGCGTAGTAGCGGGAGCGAGCTCCTACAATGAGCAGTTCTTC
CDR3aa: CSVVAGASSYNEQFF

j_gene: TRBJ2-4
d_gene: TRBD2
v_gene: TRBV7-3
abundance: few
CDR3nt: TGTGCCAGCAGCCCCCGGTTAATAGCGGGAGTTGACAAAAACATTCAGTACTTC
CDR3aa: CASSPRLIAGVDKNIQYF

j_gene: TRBJ2-7
d_gene: NA
v_gene: TRBV29-1
abundance: once
CDR3nt: TGCAGCGTTGGTTCGAGTGGGGACGAGCAGTACTTC
CDR3aa: CSVGSSGDEQYF

j_gene: TRBJ1-2
d_gene: NA
v_gene: TRBV27
abundance: NA
CDR3nt: TGTGCCAGCAGCGCCATATTCGGCAGGAGCTATGGCTACACCTTC
CDR3aa: CASSAIFGRSYGYTF

j_gene: TRBJ2-7
d_gene: NA
v_gene: TRBV5-1
abundance: NA
CDR3nt: TGCGCCAGCAGCTTGGGACAGTCGTACGAGCAGTACTTC
CDR3aa: CASSLGQSYEQYF

j_gene: TRBJ2-2
d_gene: NA
v_gene: TRBV2
abundance: few
CDR3nt: TGTGCCAGCAGGTGGGACGGAAACACCGGGGAGCTGTTTTTT
CDR3aa: CASRWDGNTGELFF

j_gene: TRBJ1-5
d_gene: NA
v_gene: TRBV9
abundance: NA
CDR3nt: TGTGCCAGCGGTAAGGGGGGGAACAATCAGCCCCAGCATTTT
CDR3aa: CASGKGGNNQPQHF

j_gene: TRBJ1-5
d_gene: TRBD1
v_gene: TRBV5-1
abundance: NA
CDR3nt: TGCGCCAGCAGCTTCGGACAGGGCAATCAGCCCCAGCATTTT
CDR3aa: CASSFGQGNQPQHF

j_gene: TRBJ1-2
d_gene: NA
v_gene: TRBV28
abundance: few
CDR3nt: TGTGCCAGCAGTTTTCAAACGTCTGGGGGTCGGTATGGCTACACCTTC
CDR3aa: CASSFQTSGGRYGYTF

j_gene: TRBJ2-3
d_gene: NA
v_gene: TRBV7-2
abundance: NA
CDR3nt: TGTGCCAGCAGCTTAGCGGGAATTTCGCAGTATTTT
CDR3aa: CASSLAGISQYF

j_gene: TRBJ1-5
d_gene: NA
v_gene: TRBV5-8
abundance: once
CDR3nt: TGTGCCAGCAGCCCAAAAGGACCCGGAGTTAATCAGCCCCAGCATTTT
CDR3aa: CASSPKGPGVNQPQHF

j_gene: TRBJ2-2
d_gene: NA
v_gene: TRBV5-6
abundance: NA
CDR3nt: TGTGCCAGCAGCTTGGGGCTAGCGATGGACACCGGGGAGCTGTTTTTT
CDR3aa: CASSLGLAMDTGELFF

j_gene: TRBJ1-2
d_gene: NA
v_gene: TRBV18
abundance: NA
CDR3nt: TGTGCCAGCTCACCACAGGCTCCGAGTCCGGGCTACACCTTC
CDR3aa: CASSPQAPSPGYTF

j_gene: TRBJ1-1
d_gene: NA
v_gene: TRBV11-3
abundance: NA
CDR3nt: TGTGCCAGCAGCTTAGTGGGGCAGAACACTGAAGCTTTCTTT
CDR3aa: CASSLVGQNTEAFF

j_gene: TRBJ1-2
d_gene: NA
v_gene: TRBV11-2
abundance: NA
CDR3nt: TGTGCCAGCAGCCCCCTCCAGGGGACCTATGGCTACACCTTC
CDR3aa: CASSPLQGTYGYTF

j_gene: TRBJ2-3
d_gene: NA
v_gene: TRBV5-1
abundance: NA
CDR3nt: TGCGCCAGCAGCTTGTACGGGAGCCCCACAGATACGCAGTATTTT
CDR3aa: CASSLYGSPTDTQYF

j_gene: TRBJ2-5
d_gene: TRBD1
v_gene: TRBV10-1
abundance: NA
CDR3nt: TGCGCCAGCAGTGAGACAGGGGTCGAGGAGACCCAGTACTTC
CDR3aa: CASSETGVEETQYF

j_gene: TRBJ2-1
d_gene: TRBD2
v_gene: TRBV7-7
abundance: NA
CDR3nt: TGTGCCAGCAGCTTAGCGAGGGAGGGAAGGGTGGCCTACAATGAGCAGTTCTTC
CDR3aa: CASSLAREGRVAYNEQFF

j_gene: TRBJ2-7
d_gene: NA
v_gene: TRBV7-8
abundance: NA
CDR3nt: TGTGCCAGCAGCTTAGCGACCATTGGGGCGGACGAGCAGTACTTC
CDR3aa: CASSLATIGADEQYF

j_gene: TRBJ2-1
d_gene: TRBD1
v_gene: TRBV7-9
abundance: NA
CDR3nt: TGTGCCAGCAGCTCTTACGTGCGACAGGGCGGTGAGCAGTTCTTC
CDR3aa: CASSSYVRQGGEQFF

j_gene: TRBJ2-6
d_gene: TRBD2
v_gene: TRBV7-2
abundance: few
CDR3nt: TGTGCCAGCAGACCGGGAGGGTCTGGGGCCAACGTCCTGACTTTC
CDR3aa: CASRPGGSGANVLTF

j_gene: TRBJ2-3
d_gene: TRBD1
v_gene: TRBV2
abundance: NA
CDR3nt: TGTGCCAGCAGCCTTCCCGGACAGGGGGCACGCACAGATACGCAGTATTTT
CDR3aa: CASSLPGQGARTDTQYF

j_gene: TRBJ2-5
d_gene: NA
v_gene: TRBV6-1
abundance: once
CDR3nt: TGTGCCAGCAGTCCCGGACTTATTCGAGAGACCCAGTACTTC
CDR3aa: CASSPGLIRETQYF

j_gene: TRBJ1-1
d_gene: NA
v_gene: TRBV6-5
abundance: NA
CDR3nt: TGTGCCAGCATTAACCTGGGGGGAAGGAACACTGAAGCTTTCTTT
CDR3aa: CASINLGGRNTEAFF

j_gene: TRBJ2-7
d_gene: TRBD2
v_gene: TRBV6-6
abundance: NA
CDR3nt: TGTGCCAGCTACATGGGGGGAGGGCCGTACGAGCAGTACTTC
CDR3aa: CASYMGGGPYEQYF

j_gene: TRBJ2-7
d_gene: NA
v_gene: TRBV5-4
abundance: NA
CDR3nt: TGTGCCAGCAGCTTGTATGGTGCTGGTTTCGTTAGGGAGCAGTACTTC
CDR3aa: CASSLYGAGFVREQYF

j_gene: TRBJ2-3
d_gene: TRBD2
v_gene: TRBV5-4
abundance: NA
CDR3nt: TGTGCCAGCGCCCCTCCGGGACTAGCGGGAGTTCGGACAGATACGCAGTATTTT
CDR3aa: CASAPPGLAGVRTDTQYF

j_gene: TRBJ2-3
d_gene: NA
v_gene: TRBV11-2
abundance: NA
CDR3nt: TGTGCCAGCAGCCCCCGAAGGACCGGGCGTGAGGCGCAGTATTTT
CDR3aa: CASSPRRTGREAQYF

j_gene: TRBJ1-2
d_gene: NA
v_gene: TRBV28
abundance: NA
CDR3nt: TGTGCCAGCAGTTTTGGGAGGGGCTATGGCTACACCTTC
CDR3aa: CASSFGRGYGYTF

j_gene: TRBJ1-2
d_gene: NA
v_gene: TRBV4-3
abundance: NA
CDR3nt: TGCGCCAGCAGCCGGGCTGGAGAGGGCAACTATGGCTACACCTTC
CDR3aa: CASSRAGEGNYGYTF